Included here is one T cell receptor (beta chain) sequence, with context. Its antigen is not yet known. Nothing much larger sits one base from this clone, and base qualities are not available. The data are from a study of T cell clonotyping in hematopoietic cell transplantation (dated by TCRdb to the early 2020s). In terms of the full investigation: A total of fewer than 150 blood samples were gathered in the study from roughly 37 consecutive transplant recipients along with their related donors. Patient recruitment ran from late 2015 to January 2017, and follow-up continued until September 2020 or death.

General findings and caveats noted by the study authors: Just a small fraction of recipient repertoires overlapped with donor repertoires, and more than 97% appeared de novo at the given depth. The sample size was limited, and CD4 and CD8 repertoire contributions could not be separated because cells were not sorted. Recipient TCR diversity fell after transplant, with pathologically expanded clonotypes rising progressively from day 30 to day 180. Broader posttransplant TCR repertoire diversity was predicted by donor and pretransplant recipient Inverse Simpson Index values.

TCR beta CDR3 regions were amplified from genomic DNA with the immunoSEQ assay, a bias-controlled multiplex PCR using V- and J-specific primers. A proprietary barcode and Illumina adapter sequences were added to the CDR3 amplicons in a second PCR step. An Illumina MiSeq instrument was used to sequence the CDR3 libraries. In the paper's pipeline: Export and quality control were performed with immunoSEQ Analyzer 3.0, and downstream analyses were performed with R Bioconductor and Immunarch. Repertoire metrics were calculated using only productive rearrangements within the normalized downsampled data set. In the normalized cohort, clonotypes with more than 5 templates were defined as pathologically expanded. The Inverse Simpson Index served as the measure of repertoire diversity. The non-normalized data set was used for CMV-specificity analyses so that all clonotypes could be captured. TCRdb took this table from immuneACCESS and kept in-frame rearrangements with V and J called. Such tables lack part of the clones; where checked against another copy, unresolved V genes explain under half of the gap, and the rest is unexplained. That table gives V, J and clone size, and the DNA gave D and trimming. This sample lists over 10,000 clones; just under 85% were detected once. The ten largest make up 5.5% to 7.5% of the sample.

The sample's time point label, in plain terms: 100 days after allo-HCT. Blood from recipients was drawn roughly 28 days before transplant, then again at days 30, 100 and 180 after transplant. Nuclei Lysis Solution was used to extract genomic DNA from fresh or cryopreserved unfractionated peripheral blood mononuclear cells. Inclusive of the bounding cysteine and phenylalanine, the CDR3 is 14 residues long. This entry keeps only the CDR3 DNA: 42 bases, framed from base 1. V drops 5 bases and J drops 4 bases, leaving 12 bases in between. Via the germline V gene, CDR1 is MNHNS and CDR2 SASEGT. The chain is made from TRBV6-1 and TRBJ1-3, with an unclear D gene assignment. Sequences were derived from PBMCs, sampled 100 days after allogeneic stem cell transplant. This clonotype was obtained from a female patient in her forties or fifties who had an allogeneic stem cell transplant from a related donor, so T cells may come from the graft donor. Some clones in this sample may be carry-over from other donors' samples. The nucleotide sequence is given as TGTGCCAGCAGTACCCGGACTGGAGGAAACACCATATATTTT. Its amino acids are CASSTRTGGNTIYF.